The 10 T cell receptor beta chains presented below share a single source sample, sequenced in a study of cytomegalovirus exposure and HLA in healthy donors. Primers included in the PCR were 60 Vbeta and 13 Jbeta primers. Profiling relied on immunoSEQ multiplex PCR, and the TCRdb table lists in-frame clones only, not all of them. Found here are fewer than 250,000 clones, about 83% of them singletons; the top ten hold 1.4%. The specimen was PBMCs. These receptors originate from a girl under 18 in good health and CMV-seronegative.

CDR3 in amino acids: CASSLRRAGGRGDTQYF. The CDR3 region has the DNA TGTGCCAGCAGTTTAAGGCGGGCGGGAGGCCGGGGAGATACGCAGTATTTT. V and J are TRBV27 and TRBJ2-3; the match to TRBD2 covers 8 bases. The V segment lost 2 bases and the J segment 5 bases; nucleotides outside the gene matches: 12. CDR1 is MNHEY, CDR2 SMNVEV, per germline (reference sequence). The CDR3 runs to 17 residues.

This chain uses TRBV6-1 with TRBJ1-4; D unresolved. The CDR3 sequence is 14 residues long. V was trimmed by 6 bases and J by 3 bases, leaving 11 bases between them. In germline, CDR1 is MNHNS, CDR2 SASEGT. The CDR3 DNA reads as TGTGCCAGCAGGCAGGAACAATCTAATGAAAAACTGTTTTTT. Its translation is CASRQEQSNEKLFF.

The J gene is TRBJ1-6, the V gene TRBV18; D not resolved. In germline, CDR1 is KGHSH, CDR2 LQKENI. V lost 4 bases, J lost 1 base, and 14 bases lay in between. The CDR3 spans 17 residues. The CDR3 DNA reads as TGTGCCAGCTCACTTACCGGGGAAGCATCCTATAATTCACCCCTCCACTTT. This translates into CASSLTGEASYNSPLHF.

The genes are TRBV19 and TRBJ1-2; D is perhaps TRBD1 (5 bases). V was trimmed by 4 bases and J by 8 bases, leaving 23 bases between them. The CDR3 loop spans 16 amino acids. Per germline, CDR1 LNHDA and CDR2 SQIVND (reference sequence). In nucleotides, the CDR3 is TGTGCCAGTAGTACGGTTTTTGGGCAACAGGCTGGGGGCTACACCTTC. The encoded protein is CASSTVFGQQAGGYTF.

With regard to this clone: A junction end diverges from the germline sequence, so it may reflect a read error. The rearrangement links TRBV7-2 to TRBJ1-1; D may be TRBD1 (6 bases). The length of the CDR3 is 15 residues. Per germline, CDR1 SGHTA and CDR2 FQGNSA. DNA for the CDR3: TGTGCCAGCAGCTTAGGCGGGTTTCGGGACACTGGAGCTTTCTTT. Amino acids: CASSLGGFRDTGAFF.

The chain couples TRBV28 to TRBJ1-4; 7 positions agree with TRBD1. CDR3 length equals 14 residues. The V and J ends lost 5 bases and 8 bases, in that order; junction bases with no gene match: 8. CDR1 and CDR2 from the germline V gene are MDHEN and SYDVKM. DNA of the CDR3: TGTGCCAGCAGTACCAGACAGGGAGGAGAAAAACTGTTTTTT. Translating it yields CASSTRQGGEKLFF.

The chain is built from TRBV25-1 and TRBJ2-3, with 12 bases aligning to TRBD2. Germline V lookup: CDR1 MGHDK, CDR2 SYGVNS. The ends lost 1 base at V and 4 bases at J; junction bases unmatched: 6. The CDR3 totals 17 residues. In DNA, the CDR3 is TGTGCCAGCAGTGAATCGTGGACTAGCGGGATCCCAGATACGCAGTATTTT. Protein: CASSESWTSGIPDTQYF.

J is TRBJ1-2 and V is TRBV9; TRBD1 is a possible D gene (5 bases). V was shortened by 5 bases and J by 4 bases, with 12 bases between the two germline ends. Germline V gene sequence: CDR1 SGDLS, CDR2 YYNGEE. The CDR3 is 13 amino acids. CDR3 protein: CASRKDTTYGYTF. CDR3 DNA sequence: TGTGCCAGCAGAAAGGACACGACCTATGGCTACACCTTC.

This chain joins TRBV28 and TRBJ1-2; no firm D call. Looked up from germline, CDR1 is MDHEN and CDR2 is SYDVKM. V was shortened by 9 bases and J by 0 bases, with 8 bases between the two germline ends. The CDR3 has 12 residues. This CDR3 reads CASRSPNYGYTF. The CDR3 nucleotides read TGTGCCAGTAGAAGTCCTAACTATGGCTACACCTTC.

J is TRBJ2-1 and V is TRBV5-1; a weak D match, TRBD1 (5 bases). This CDR3 has 16 residues. Trimming left V 4 bases short and J 6 bases short, with 20 bases between. Per the germline V gene, CDR1 is SGHRS and CDR2 is YFSETQ. The CDR3 loop is CASSLTTGSNGNEQFF. CDR3 bases: TGCGCCAGCAGCCTTACCACAGGTTCTAATGGCAATGAGCAGTTCTTC.